This TCR beta chain is drawn from a study of T-cell reconstitution after alpha-beta-depleted transplantation in children. A library of TCRbeta sequences, prepared with unique molecular identifiers, was generated. Using its own MiXCR run on the PCR reads, TCRdb lists one record per CDR3 protein. The sample has about 980,000 distinct CDR3 sequences, roughly 29% seen once; the top ten hold about 28%. A remark on this clonotype: Its antigen remains unidentified.

Study-wide findings and caveats: Two months or so post-transplant, alpha-beta T cells reportedly derived from several hundred expanded graft clones. At the one-year point after transplant, T-cell counts and TCRbeta diversity were found to come mostly from T cells that had been newly produced. Diversity of TCRbeta at day 60 was high in some patients, arising from surviving recipient T cells and thymic progenitors.

Sequenced here: PBMCs, mostly from graft donor cells, sampled 360 days after TCRalphabeta/CD19-depleted stem cell transplant. The origin of this receptor is a boy in the first two years of life who had a stem cell transplant for SCID, so the T cells may come from the graft donor.

The CDR3 spells CASRPDSNADTQYF. CDR3 sequence (DNA): TGCGCCAGCAGACCGGACAGTAACGCAGATACGCAGTATTTT. The rearrangement joins TRBV5-1 to TRBJ2-3; a weak D match, TRBD1 (6 bases). V was shortened by 5 bases and J by 4 bases, with 14 bases between the two germline ends. Germline CDR1 SGHRS, CDR2 YFSETQ. This CDR3 is 14 amino acids long.